Described below is a single T cell receptor (beta chain) sequence and its context. This clone's antigen is unknown. The sample holds no much larger clone one base away, and base qualities are not on file. The library was obtained by PCR. At the Johns Hopkins FTIC core, DNA from the cultured CD4+ T cells underwent TCR sequencing with the Oncomine TCR Beta short-read assay. The QIAamp micro DNA kit was used to extract genomic DNA from the cultured CD4+ T cells. Oncomine TCR Beta libraries from cultured CD4+ T cells were pooled with unique dual indexes and sequenced on an Illumina iSeq 100. Regarding the original processing steps: Non-productive sequences were filtered out, and CDR3s that did not start with C, did not end with F or W, or were shorter than 7 amino acids were discarded. Antigen-specific clonotypes were identified with the MANAFEST web application by comparing peptide-stimulated wells with reference and other culture wells. For a clone to be called positive, the clone needed an FDR below 0.05, an odds ratio above 5, and a productive frequency above 0.1% in at least two of three replicate wells. A clonotype counted as cross-reactive if it showed significant expansion both in the SARS-CoV-2 spike wells and in at least one common cold coronavirus spike condition. Similarity between CDR3 sequences was evaluated in R version 3.6.1 using Levenshtein distances (stringdist) and unrooted phylogenetic trees (ape). The raw public reads went through TCRdb reprocessing: fastp at Q25, MiXCR clone calling, in-frame beta chains kept. Each record represents a unique CDR3 protein, reported with the most common genes and DNA among its rows. These V and J calls are TCRdb output, not the study's own analysis. Here the sample has some 9,500 distinct CDR3 sequences; approximately 30% occur a single time. The biggest ten clones account for approximately 23% of the sample.

This sample was included in a study of vaccination and CD4 T cells after COVID-19 (dated by TCRdb to between 2021 and 2024). Looking at the study overall: Six males and four females were included in the convalescent cohort, with two Hispanic individuals, seven Caucasians, two Asians and one multiracial person represented. As controls, cultures received a CEFX viral epitope pool (the positive control), an HIV-1 Nef peptide pool (the negative control), or no peptide at all. In 10 COVID-19 convalescent patients and a few infection-naive healthy vaccine recipients, the spike-specific CD4+ TCR repertoire before mRNA vaccination was compared with the repertoire after mRNA vaccination. Participants got two doses of the Pfizer-BioNTech BNT162b2 vaccine (n=8) or two doses of the Moderna mRNA-1273 vaccine (n=2). Post-COVID blood samples from convalescent patients were collected a median of around 100 days after diagnosis, with a range of 35 to 161 days. In an earlier paper using these donors, memory CD4+ T cell crossreactivity between SARS-CoV-2 and common cold coronavirus spike proteins was assessed at the TCR clonotype level. Post-vaccine blood samples were taken a median of about 72 days after the second vaccine dose, with a range of roughly 13 to 250 days. For stimulating the cultures, overlapping spike peptide pools were used, derived from SARS-CoV-2 as well as from the common cold coronaviruses HCoV-NL63, HCoV-OC43 and HCoV-229E.

Broad study findings and their caveats: Nearly all vaccine-specific clones in convalescent patients (304 of 307) were mono-reactive for SARS-CoV-2 spike rather than cross-reactive with common cold coronaviruses. The median number of SARS-CoV-2-reactive clonotypes rose from under 25 after infection to 38 after vaccination, but the change was not significant. Relatively few convalescent patients were included in the study, and early timepoints after natural infection were not analyzed. In convalescent patients, a median approximately 90% of post-vaccine SARS-CoV-2-reactive clones were detected only after vaccination, suggesting vaccine-specific priming.

In the germline V gene, CDR1 corresponds to MDHEN and CDR2 to SYDVKM. For this chain, trimming is 3 bases at the V end and 8 bases at the J end, and the number of junction bases without a gene match is 7. CDR3 length: 14 amino acids, cysteine to phenylalanine. Only the CDR3 portion is preserved as DNA: 42 bases, with reading frame beginning at the first base. The sample's treatment or condition label is to be understood as: 10-day PBMC culture with coronavirus spike peptide pools or control peptides (ViraFEST assay). CD4+ T cells from unexposed donors were collected before the COVID-19 pandemic (2011-2018). The ViraFEST assay was used in the study, in which antigen-specific T cells were expanded with peptide pools and expanded clonotypes were subsequently identified by TCR sequencing. Each well held some 2 million PBMCs cultured with 10 ug/ml peptide pools in IMDM containing approximately 5% human AB serum and roughly 10 IU/ml IL-2. Half of the culture medium was replaced with fresh IL-2-containing medium on days 3 and 7. After 10 days of culture, CD4+ T cells were isolated by negative selection with the EasySep CD4+ T cell isolation kit. As cell number allowed, CD4+ T cells from unexposed donors were tested for reactivity to SARS-CoV-2 S and N and to four common cold coronavirus spike pools. PBMCs were separated from whole blood using Ficoll-Paque Plus gradient centrifugation and then either used fresh or cryopreserved at -140C. Culture conditions were generally each tested in triplicate wells. The leukapheresis product used for the unexposed donors was purchased from a commercial source.

The chain is assembled from TRBV28 and TRBJ1-2; 9 bases in the junction line up with TRBD1. The sequence came from a human donor in good health. What was sequenced was CD4+ T cells from blood, cultured in vitro. CDR3 sequence: CASSFAGQGQGYTF. In nucleotide form, the sequence is TGTGCCAGCAGTTTTGCCGGACAGGGGCAAGGCTACACCTTC.